Listed below are T cell receptor beta chains from one sample, sequenced in a study of cytomegalovirus exposure and HLA in healthy donors. Using immunoSEQ multiplex PCR, the repertoire was profiled, and TCRdb retains in-frame clones only, with some absent. The sample gives roughly 56,000 clones, about 95% of which show up once; approximately 2.5% is in the top ten. The sequencing input was PBMCs. These receptors all come from a man younger than 35 in good health and CMV-seronegative. Each CDR3 is given with its conserved first and last residue. Fields, in order: V gene, J gene, CDR3 protein.

v_call: TRBV5-1
j_call: TRBJ1-4
cdr3_aa: CASSLDRVGGKLFF

v_call: TRBV14
j_call: TRBJ2-7
cdr3_aa: CASSQVISGLLPEQYF

v_call: TRBV5-4
j_call: TRBJ2-3
cdr3_aa: CASSDDNTDTQYF

v_call: TRBV11-3
j_call: TRBJ2-3
cdr3_aa: CASSLNSGDTQYF

v_call: TRBV9
j_call: TRBJ1-3
cdr3_aa: CASSVDGDGNTIYF

v_call: TRBV7-9
j_call: TRBJ2-1
cdr3_aa: CASSPGAGEGYNEQFF

v_call: TRBV10-3
j_call: TRBJ1-2
cdr3_aa: CAISESIVGEGYTF

v_call: TRBV7-2
j_call: TRBJ1-4
cdr3_aa: CASSPSGEGEKLFF

v_call: TRBV4-3
j_call: TRBJ1-5
cdr3_aa: CASSQDRRQGNQPQHF

v_call: TRBV7-3
j_call: TRBJ1-1
cdr3_aa: CASSLGPSGNTEAFF

v_call: TRBV2
j_call: TRBJ2-3
cdr3_aa: CASSEAPPGLADTQYF

v_call: TRBV11-2
j_call: TRBJ2-1
cdr3_aa: CASSLAPLTSGKNEQFF

v_call: TRBV5-1
j_call: TRBJ2-7
cdr3_aa: CASSLDGSGLYEQYF

v_call: TRBV27
j_call: TRBJ1-1
cdr3_aa: CASSPQGVGARTEAFF

v_call: TRBV5-1
j_call: TRBJ2-3
cdr3_aa: CASSFSTGEGDTQYF

v_call: TRBV19
j_call: TRBJ2-3
cdr3_aa: CASKSNLGTDTQYF

v_call: TRBV5-1
j_call: TRBJ2-1
cdr3_aa: CASSLVSDEQFF

v_call: TRBV2
j_call: TRBJ2-4
cdr3_aa: CASGSTGALAKNIQYF

v_call: TRBV5-4
j_call: TRBJ2-6
cdr3_aa: CASSTGQGGSFSGANVLTF

v_call: TRBV5-6
j_call: TRBJ1-1
cdr3_aa: CASSFLSEAFF

v_call: TRBV7-8
j_call: TRBJ2-7
cdr3_aa: CASSFQRTGTGGFYEQYF

v_call: TRBV7-6
j_call: TRBJ2-6
cdr3_aa: CASSRGGSGANVLTF

v_call: TRBV7-2
j_call: TRBJ2-7
cdr3_aa: CASSQSGKRSDEQYF

v_call: TRBV7-9
j_call: TRBJ2-7
cdr3_aa: CASSSQGLSYEQYF

v_call: TRBV6-8
j_call: TRBJ2-7
cdr3_aa: CASTLAGGAQRWEQYF

v_call: TRBV11-2
j_call: TRBJ2-5
cdr3_aa: CASSLGAGIQETQYF

v_call: TRBV4-1
j_call: TRBJ2-7
cdr3_aa: CASSQDSGVGYEQYF

v_call: TRBV6-5
j_call: TRBJ1-1
cdr3_aa: CASSYSTGITGTEAFF

v_call: TRBV28
j_call: TRBJ2-1
cdr3_aa: CASSLYEGGILYNEQFF

v_call: TRBV19
j_call: TRBJ1-5
cdr3_aa: CASSLGLIPNQPQHF

v_call: TRBV28
j_call: TRBJ2-7
cdr3_aa: CASARGGGQGESEQYF

v_call: TRBV6-1
j_call: TRBJ1-1
cdr3_aa: CASSADRGNTEAFF

v_call: TRBV6-1
j_call: TRBJ2-7
cdr3_aa: CASTGSFSHEQYF

v_call: TRBV30
j_call: TRBJ2-2
cdr3_aa: CAWSRSGIGELFF

v_call: TRBV5-6
j_call: TRBJ2-6
cdr3_aa: CASSSSSGANVLTF

v_call: TRBV6-1
j_call: TRBJ2-7
cdr3_aa: CASLALYEQYF

v_call: TRBV14
j_call: TRBJ2-5
cdr3_aa: CASSQIAPGLAGYFETQYF

v_call: TRBV5-1
j_call: TRBJ2-7
cdr3_aa: CASSFQGVGYEQYF

v_call: TRBV30
j_call: TRBJ2-7
cdr3_aa: CAWSVNRERGEQYF

v_call: TRBV5-8
j_call: TRBJ2-5
cdr3_aa: CASSSTGQGLETQYF

v_call: TRBV19
j_call: TRBJ1-1
cdr3_aa: CASSTADKMNTEAFF

v_call: TRBV14
j_call: TRBJ2-7
cdr3_aa: CASSQDRTSGPSYEQYF

v_call: TRBV4-1
j_call: TRBJ1-4
cdr3_aa: CASSQEPGTGNEKLFF

v_call: TRBV28
j_call: TRBJ2-7
cdr3_aa: CASIKQGRHEQYF

v_call: TRBV10-3
j_call: TRBJ2-2
cdr3_aa: CAISVKRAAERTGELFF